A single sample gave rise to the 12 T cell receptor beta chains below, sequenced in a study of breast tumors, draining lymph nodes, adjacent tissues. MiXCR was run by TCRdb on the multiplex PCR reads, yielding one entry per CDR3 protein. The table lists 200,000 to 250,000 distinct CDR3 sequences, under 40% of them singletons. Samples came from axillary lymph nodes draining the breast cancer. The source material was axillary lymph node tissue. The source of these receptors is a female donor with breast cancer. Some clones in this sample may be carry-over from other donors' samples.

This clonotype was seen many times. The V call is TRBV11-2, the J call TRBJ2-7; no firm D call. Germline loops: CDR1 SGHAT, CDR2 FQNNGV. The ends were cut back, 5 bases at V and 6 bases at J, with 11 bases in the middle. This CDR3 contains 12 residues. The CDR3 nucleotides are TGTGCCAGCAGCCTCGGCTGGAGCGAGCAGTACTTC. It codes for CASSLGWSEQYF.

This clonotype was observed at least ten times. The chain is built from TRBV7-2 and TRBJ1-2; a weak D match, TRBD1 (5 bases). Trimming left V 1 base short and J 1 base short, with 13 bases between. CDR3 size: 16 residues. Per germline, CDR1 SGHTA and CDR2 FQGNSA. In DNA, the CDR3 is TGTGCCAGCAGCTTAGTGCCAGGGCGGTTTAACTATGGCTACACCTTC. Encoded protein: CASSLVPGRFNYGYTF.

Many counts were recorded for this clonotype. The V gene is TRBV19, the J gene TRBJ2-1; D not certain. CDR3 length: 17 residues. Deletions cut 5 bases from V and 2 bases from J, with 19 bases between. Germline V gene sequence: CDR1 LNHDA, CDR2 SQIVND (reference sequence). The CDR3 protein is CASSPPRLQRTYNEQFF. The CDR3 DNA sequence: TGTGCCAGTAGTCCCCCCCGGTTACAGCGAACCTACAATGAGCAGTTCTTC.

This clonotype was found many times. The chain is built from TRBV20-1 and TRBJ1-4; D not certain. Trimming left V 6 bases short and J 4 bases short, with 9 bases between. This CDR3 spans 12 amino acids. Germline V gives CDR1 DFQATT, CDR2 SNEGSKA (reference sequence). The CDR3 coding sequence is TGCAGTGCCCGGTGGGGTAATGAAAAACTGTTTTTT. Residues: CSARWGNEKLFF.

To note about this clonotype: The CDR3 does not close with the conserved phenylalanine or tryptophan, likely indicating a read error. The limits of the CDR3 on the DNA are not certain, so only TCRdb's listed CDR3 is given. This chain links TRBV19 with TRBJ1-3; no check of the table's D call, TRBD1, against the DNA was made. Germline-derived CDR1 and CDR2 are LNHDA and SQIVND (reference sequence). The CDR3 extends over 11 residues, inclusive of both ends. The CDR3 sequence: CASTSSGAGVS.

The CDR3 here is CASSPAGTDETQHF. The CDR3, as DNA: TGTGCCAGCAGCCCCGCCGGGACTGACGAGACCCAGCATTTT. This chain links TRBV7-2 with TRBJ1-5; D may be TRBD1 (5 bases). Trimming cost V 5 bases and J 11 bases, with 19 bases left between them. CDR1 and CDR2 (germline): SGHTA, FQGNSA. The CDR3 consists of 14 residues.

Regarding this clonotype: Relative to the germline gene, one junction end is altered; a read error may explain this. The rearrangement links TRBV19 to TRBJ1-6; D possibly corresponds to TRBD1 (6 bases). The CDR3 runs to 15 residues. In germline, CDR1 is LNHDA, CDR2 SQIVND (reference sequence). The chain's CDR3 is CASNTLQGGNSPLHF. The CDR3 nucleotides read TGTGCCAGTAATACTTTACAGGGAGGGAATTCGCCCCTCCACTTT. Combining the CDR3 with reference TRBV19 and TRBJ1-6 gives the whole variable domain DGGITQSPKYLFRKEGQNVTLSCEQNLNHDAMYWYRQDPGQGLRLIYYSQIVNDFQKGDIAEGYSVSREKKESFPLTVTSAQKNPTAFYLCASNTLQGGNSPLHFGNGTRLTVT.

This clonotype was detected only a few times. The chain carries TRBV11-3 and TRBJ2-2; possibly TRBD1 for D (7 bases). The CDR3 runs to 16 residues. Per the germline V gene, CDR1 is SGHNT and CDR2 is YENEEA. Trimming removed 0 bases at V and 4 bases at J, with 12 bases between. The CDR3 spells CASSLDLQGGTGELFF. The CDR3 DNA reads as TGTGCCAGCAGCTTAGATCTTCAGGGGGGCACCGGGGAGCTGTTTTTT.

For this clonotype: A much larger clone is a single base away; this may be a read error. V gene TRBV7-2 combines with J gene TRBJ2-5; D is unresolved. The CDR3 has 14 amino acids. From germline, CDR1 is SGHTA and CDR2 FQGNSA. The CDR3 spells CASSLIWTQETRYF. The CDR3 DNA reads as TGTGCCAGCAGCCTCATTTGGACCCAAGAGACCCGGTACTTC. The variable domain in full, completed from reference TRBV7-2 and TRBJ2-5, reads GAGVSQSPSNKVTEKGKDVELRCDPISGHTALYWYRQSLGQGLEFLIYFQGNSAPDKSGLPSDRFSAERTGGSVSTLTIQRTQQEDSAVYLCASSLIWTQETRYFGPGTRLLVL.

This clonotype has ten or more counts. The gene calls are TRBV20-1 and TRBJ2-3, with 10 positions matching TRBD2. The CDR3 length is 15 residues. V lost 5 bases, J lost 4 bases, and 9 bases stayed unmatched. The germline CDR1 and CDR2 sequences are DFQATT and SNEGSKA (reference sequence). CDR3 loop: CSASLSGGGSDTQYF. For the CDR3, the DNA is TGCAGTGCTTCCCTCAGCGGGGGGGGATCAGATACGCAGTATTTT.

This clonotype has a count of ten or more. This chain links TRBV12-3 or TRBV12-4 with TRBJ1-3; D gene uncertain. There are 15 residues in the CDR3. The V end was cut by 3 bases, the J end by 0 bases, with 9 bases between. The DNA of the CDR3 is TGTGCCAGCAGTTTCCAACCCTTCTCTGGAAACACCATATATTTT. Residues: CASSFQPFSGNTIYF.

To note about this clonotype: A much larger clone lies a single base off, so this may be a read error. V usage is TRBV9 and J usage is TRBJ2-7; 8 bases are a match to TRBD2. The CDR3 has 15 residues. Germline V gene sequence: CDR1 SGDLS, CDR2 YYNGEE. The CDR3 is CASSVDPAGADEPYF. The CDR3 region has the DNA TGTGCCAGCAGCGTAGACCCAGCGGGAGCGGATGAGCCGTACTTC.